A selection of T cell receptor beta chains follows, all from one sample in a study of shared clonotypes between healthy human individuals. Only in-frame clones appear in the TCRdb table, and some are missing; sequencing was by immunoSEQ multiplex PCR. There are roughly 500,000 clones in the sample; around 73% occur only once, and about 12% lies in the top ten. What was sequenced was PBMCs. The receptors here all came from a woman aged 40 to 50 in good health. Some clones in this sample may be carry-over from other donors' samples. CDR3s include the opening cysteine and the closing phenylalanine or tryptophan. D genes are given only for firm matches. Clone size is stated in some rows and not others, as once, few, many or a class when expanded.

v_call,clone_size,j_call,d_call,cdr3_aa,cdr3_nt
TRBV30,NA,TRBJ2-7,NA,CAGQSQRNEQYF,TGTGCCGGCCAGTCGCAGAGAAACGAGCAGTACTTC
TRBV28,few,TRBJ2-7,NA,CASSAVYEQYF,TGTGCCAGCAGTGCTGTCTACGAGCAGTACTTC
TRBV5-4,NA,TRBJ2-7,TRBD1,CASSPGTGVSYEQYF,TGTGCCAGCAGCCCCGGGACAGGGGTCTCCTACGAGCAGTACTTC
TRBV4-3,NA,TRBJ2-7,NA,CASSQDYGSWEQYF,TGCGCCAGCAGCCAAGATTACGGGTCCTGGGAGCAGTACTTC
TRBV28,NA,TRBJ2-1,NA,CASSSSKITYNEQFF,TGTGCCAGCAGTTCTAGTAAAATAACCTACAATGAGCAGTTCTTC
TRBV10-3,NA,TRBJ2-1,NA,CAMNDFEYNEQFF,TGTGCCATGAATGACTTCGAGTACAATGAGCAGTTCTTC
TRBV7-4,once,TRBJ2-7,NA,CASSLAGTGRPYEQYF,TGTGCCAGCAGCTTAGCGGGCACGGGACGGCCTTACGAGCAGTACTTC
TRBV29-1,NA,TRBJ1-3,NA,CSVVVRDSGNTIYF,TGCAGCGTTGTGGTGCGGGACTCTGGAAACACCATATATTTT
TRBV19,NA,TRBJ2-7,NA,CASSAAGVPQYF,TGTGCCAGTAGTGCAGCCGGGGTCCCACAGTACTTC
TRBV5-1,NA,TRBJ2-7,NA,CASSDGTRVDGGLDEQYF,TGCGCCAGCAGCGACGGGACACGGGTTGATGGGGGGTTAGATGAGCAGTACTTC
TRBV28,NA,TRBJ2-7,NA,CASSLESARAYEQYF,TGTGCCAGCAGTTTAGAGTCAGCGCGGGCCTACGAGCAGTACTTC
TRBV6-1,few,TRBJ1-2,TRBD1,CASSGPQGARSYTF,TGTGCCAGCAGTGGCCCACAGGGGGCTCGAAGCTACACCTTC
TRBV4-2,NA,TRBJ2-1,NA,CASSQEQGHEQFF,TGTGCCAGCAGCCAAGAACAGGGCCATGAGCAGTTCTTC
TRBV7-8,NA,TRBJ2-2,NA,CASSWDRDTGELFF,TGTGCCAGCAGCTGGGATCGGGACACCGGGGAGCTGTTTTTT
TRBV7-9,NA,TRBJ2-2,NA,CASSLASGGSGELFF,TGTGCCAGCAGCTTAGCGTCCGGAGGAAGCGGGGAGCTGTTTTTT
TRBV4-1,NA,TRBJ2-6,TRBD1,CASSQGQGSGGANVLTF,TGCGCCAGCAGCCAGGGACAGGGGTCCGGTGGGGCCAACGTCCTGACTTTC
TRBV4-1,NA,TRBJ1-2,NA,CASSQEGRTVYGYTF,TGCGCCAGCAGCCAAGAAGGGCGCACGGTCTATGGCTACACCTTC
TRBV27,once,TRBJ2-5,NA,CASSFSGETQYF,TGTGCCAGCAGTTTTTCGGGTGAGACCCAGTACTTC